Here is one TCR beta chain with its context. Its antigen is undetermined. Libraries were prepared by immunoSEQ multiplex PCR; TCRdb keeps only in-frame clonotypes and omits some of them. The table records more than 65,000 clones, 80% to 85% of them present only once. This sample was included in a study of OX40 agonist ivuxolimab in advanced cancers. Study in general: The patients got ivuxolimab, which is an agonistic anti-OX40 (CD134) antibody. Averaging around 60 years in age, with a range of about 23 to 79, the cohort was around 85% male. Study results and caveats: Expanded clones were, on average, more numerous among CD8+ T cells than CD4+. With doses of 0.1 to 3.0 mg/kg, CD4+ and CD8+ blood T cells had undergone clonal expansion by week 6.

Trimming stripped 0 bases from V and 0 bases from J, with 12 bases between. CDR1 SEHNR and CDR2 FQNEAQ come from the germline V gene (reference sequence). The CDR3 totals 17 residues. V usage is TRBV7-9 and J usage is TRBJ1-3; D not certain. This receptor was identified in an adult with an advanced solid tumor such as melanoma, head and neck, liver or kidney cancer. This sample comprised CD4+ or CD8+ T cells sorted from blood, obtained in a trial of the OX40 agonist ivuxolimab. CDR3 loop: CASSLAYKDLSGNTIYF. In DNA form, the CDR3 reads TGTGCCAGCAGCTTAGCGTATAAGGACCTCTCTGGAAACACCATATATTTT.